This passage covers 23 T cell receptor beta chains from one sample sequenced in a study of Ad26.COV2.S vaccination and SARS-CoV-2 variants. Only in-frame clones appear in the TCRdb table, and some are missing; sequencing was by immunoSEQ multiplex PCR. Of 300,000 to 400,000 clones in the sample, 87% were seen once. The sample's treatment: roughly 20 received Ad26.COV2.S at low or high dose, single or two shots; several received placebo; per-sample allocation not given. After the first vaccine or placebo injection, samples were drawn on day 63. The sequenced sample was peripheral blood, obtained in a trial of Ad26.COV2.S vaccine versus placebo. These receptors came from a person between 18 and 60 years old who received the Ad26.COV2.S COVID-19 vaccine or a placebo.

This sequence joins TRBV19 and TRBJ1-5; tentatively, D is TRBD1 (5 bases). Trimming pared 4 bases from V and 3 bases from J, leaving 10 bases between. Germline CDR1 LNHDA, CDR2 SQIVND (reference sequence). The CDR3 is made up of 14 amino acids. The CDR3 here is CASSRRDLNQPQHF. The CDR3 coding sequence is TGTGCCAGTAGTAGGAGGGACCTCAATCAGCCCCAGCATTTT.

The chain links TRBV20-1 to TRBJ2-1; D is ambiguous. With 0 bases removed from V and 14 bases from J, the gap between germline ends came to 11 bases. Germline CDR1 DFQATT, CDR2 SNEGSKA (reference sequence). The CDR3 extends over 11 amino acids. CDR3 sequence: CSARDHYDEFF. The CDR3, as DNA: TGCAGTGCTAGAGACCACTACGACGAGTTCTTC.

This clone was recorded a few times. This chain uses TRBV19 with TRBJ1-5; the match to TRBD1 covers 8 bases. CDR1 and CDR2 (germline): LNHDA, SQIVND (reference sequence). The CDR3 runs 14 residues. Losses at the gene ends were 4 bases for V and 4 bases for J; bases not matched to a gene: 3. CDR3 in DNA: TGTGCCAGTAGTACCCGGGACAGGAATCAGCCCCAGCATTTT. It yields the protein CASSTRDRNQPQHF.

The rearrangement joins TRBV7-6 to TRBJ1-2, with a tentative D call TRBD1 (6 bases). The CDR3 totals 16 residues. Germline CDR1 is SGHVS and CDR2 is FNYEAQ. V was shortened by 0 bases and J by 4 bases, with 15 bases between the two germline ends. CDR3 protein: CASSLAEGVHTYGYTF. The CDR3 DNA follows: TGTGCCAGCAGCTTAGCCGAGGGGGTGCATACCTATGGCTACACCTTC.

The gene calls are TRBV15 and TRBJ2-2, with D perhaps matching TRBD1 (5 bases). The CDR3 loop spans 14 amino acids. With 0 bases removed from V and 4 bases from J, the gap between germline ends came to 6 bases. Germline V gives CDR1 LNHNV, CDR2 YYDKDF (reference sequence). The CDR3 is CATSREGLTGELFF. The CDR3 region has the DNA TGTGCCACCAGCAGAGAGGGGCTCACCGGGGAGCTGTTTTTT.

The CDR3 loop is CASSFGQIEQYF. CDR3 nucleotide sequence: TGTGCCAGCAGCTTCGGACAGATCGAGCAGTACTTC. The chain carries TRBV12-3 or TRBV12-4 and TRBJ2-7, with a tentative D call TRBD1 (6 bases). Trimming cost V 6 bases and J 6 bases, with 12 bases left between them. The CDR3 length is 12 residues.

CDR3 residues: CASGPTLGAPDVDEQFF. Written as DNA, the CDR3 is TGTGCTAGTGGTCCAACCCTAGGGGCCCCGGATGTGGATGAGCAGTTCTTC. The chain carries TRBV12-5 and TRBJ2-1; D is possibly TRBD1 (5 bases). Germline lookup yields CDR1 LGHNT and CDR2 FRNRAP. This CDR3 spans 17 amino acids. V dropped 5 bases and J dropped 8 bases, with 25 bases sitting between them.

A few counts support this clone. The J gene is TRBJ2-1, the V gene TRBV5-4; D is undetermined. Germline CDR1 and CDR2: SGHNT and YYREEE (reference sequence). CDR3 length equals 15 residues. The V end was cut by 3 bases, the J end by 3 bases, with 13 bases between. CDR3 bases: TGTGCCAGCAGCTCGGGCCGTAGGGTCTACAATGAGCAGTTCTTC. As protein: CASSSGRRVYNEQFF.

The rearrangement joins TRBV15 to TRBJ2-1, with TRBD1 identical over 7 bases. V dropped 2 bases and J dropped 10; count of bases not matched to a gene: 5. The CDR3 covers 13 residues. The germline gives CDR1 LNHNV, CDR2 YYDKDF (reference sequence). The CDR3 nucleotides are TGTGCCACCAGCAGAAACCAGGACAGGGAGCAGTTCTTC. Translating it yields CATSRNQDREQFF.

The chain joins TRBV4-3 to TRBJ1-1; 8 bases are shared with TRBD1. The CDR3 sequence is 16 residues long. CDR1 is LGHNA, CDR2 YSLEER, per germline. V lost 0 bases and J lost 5; bases outside the gene matches: 8. The CDR3 spells CASSQDGAGGFTEAFF. Written as DNA, the CDR3 is TGCGCCAGCAGCCAAGATGGTGCAGGGGGCTTTACTGAAGCTTTCTTT.

This clone was counted only a few times. This chain uses TRBV7-9 with TRBJ1-3; D is ambiguous. Trimming stripped 10 bases from V and 3 bases from J, with 7 bases between. In germline, CDR1 is SEHNR, CDR2 FQNEAQ (reference sequence). This CDR3 has 11 amino acids. CDR3 loop: CATRIGNTIYF. The CDR3 DNA sequence: TGTGCCACCCGAATTGGAAACACCATATATTTT.

The chain links TRBV5-6 to TRBJ1-1; tentative D call: TRBD1 (6 bases). The CDR3 totals 17 residues. CDR1 is SGHDT and CDR2 is YYEEEE in the germline V gene. The ends were cut back, 5 bases at V and 1 base at J, with 21 bases in the middle. The CDR3 reads CASRVGRLPGQNTEAFF. DNA for the CDR3: TGTGCCAGCAGGGTGGGTCGACTCCCGGGACAGAACACTGAAGCTTTCTTT. Full variable domain (missing parts from reference TRBV5-6 and TRBJ1-1): DAGVTQSPTHLIKTRGQQVTLRCSPKSGHDTVSWYQQALGQGPQFIFQYYEEEERQRGNFPDRFSGHQFPNYSSELNVNALLLGDSALYLCASRVGRLPGQNTEAFFGQGTRLTVV.

CDR3 sequence reads: CASSPRGNQPQHF. The CDR3 coding sequence is TGTGCCAGCAGCCCCCGGGGCAATCAGCCCCAGCATTTT. The rearrangement links TRBV11-2 to TRBJ1-5; no clear D. The V gene lost 5 bases and the J gene lost 2 bases, with 7 bases spanning the gap. The CDR3 has 13 residues. Germline V CDR1 and CDR2: SGHAT, FQNNGV.

This clone was seen a few times. The rearrangement joins TRBV19 to TRBJ2-1; 8 nucleotides align to TRBD2. This CDR3 is 17 amino acids long. Looked up from germline, CDR1 is LNHDA and CDR2 is SQIVND (reference sequence). J gave up 0 bases and V 7 bases, and 11 bases lay outside the gene matches. Here the CDR3 reads CASTGGARTGSYNEQFF. The CDR3 nucleotides are TGTGCCAGTACCGGGGGGGCCCGGACGGGCTCCTACAATGAGCAGTTCTTC.

The chain couples TRBV27 to TRBJ2-2, with D unclear. Trimming took off 2 bases at V and 2 bases at J, with 3 bases between the two ends. CDR3 length: 13 residues. Germline V gene lookup returns CDR1 MNHEY and CDR2 SMNVEV (reference sequence). The CDR3 loop reads CASSLLNTGELFF. In DNA form, the CDR3 reads TGTGCCAGCAGTTTACTTAACACCGGGGAGCTGTTTTTT.

This chain joins TRBV14 and TRBJ1-1, with a possible D match to TRBD1 (5 bases). The CDR3 has 13 residues. Germline assignment: CDR1 SGHDN and CDR2 FVKESK. V lost 1 base to trimming and J lost 4 bases, with 7 bases between them. The CDR3 loop is CASSQVRGTEAFF. CDR3 in DNA: TGTGCCAGCAGCCAAGTTAGGGGCACTGAAGCTTTCTTT.

V gene TRBV6-5 combines with J gene TRBJ2-1; D remains ambiguous. With 7 bases removed from V and 6 bases from J, the gap between germline ends came to 16 bases. This CDR3 is 14 amino acids long. CDR1 is MNHEY, CDR2 SVGAGI, per germline. CDR3 sequence (DNA): TGTGCCAGCATCAGCGACGGACCCGGCAATGAGCAGTTCTTC. Its protein product is CASISDGPGNEQFF.

The rearrangement links TRBV7-9 to TRBJ1-1, with a tentative D call TRBD1 (6 bases). The CDR3 totals 13 residues. Germline CDR1 and CDR2: SEHNR and FQNEAQ (reference sequence). Trimming pared 3 bases from V and 4 bases from J, leaving 9 bases between. The CDR3 region has the DNA TGTGCCAGCAGCTTGGACAGAAGCACTGAAGCTTTCTTT. Its protein is CASSLDRSTEAFF.

The gene calls are TRBV25-1 and TRBJ2-6; D assignment may be TRBD1 or TRBD2 (6 bases each). The CDR3 covers 14 residues. V lost 8 bases and J lost 0, with 8 bases in between. The germline gives CDR1 MGHDK, CDR2 SYGVNS. DNA for the CDR3: TGTGCCAGCGAGGGGGGCTCTGGGGCCAACGTCCTGACTTTC. This sequence encodes CASEGGSGANVLTF. The variable domain in full, with the rest retrieved from reference TRBV25-1 and TRBJ2-6, is EADIYQTPRYLVIGTGKKITLECSQTMGHDKMYWYQQDPGMELHLIHYSYGVNSTEKGDLSSESTVSRIRTEHFPLTLESARPSHTSQYLCASEGGSGANVLTFGAGSRLTVL.

The V gene is TRBV27, the J gene TRBJ2-7, with TRBD2 matching 13 bases. J gave up 3 bases and V 5 bases, and 7 bases lay outside the gene matches. There are 16 residues in the CDR3. CDR1 and CDR2 from the germline V gene are MNHEY and SMNVEV (reference sequence). The CDR3 DNA follows: TGTGCCAGCAGTCCTCGGACTAGCGGGGGAATCTACGAGCAGTACTTC. It translates to CASSPRTSGGIYEQYF.

This clone was observed a few times. This CDR3 is CASSLYGTGELFF. As DNA, the CDR3 is TGTGCCAGCAGCTTATACGGCACCGGGGAGCTGTTTTTT. The V and J genes are TRBV7-3 and TRBJ2-2; D unclear. V was pared by 2 bases and J by 4 bases, with 5 bases between. Germline-derived CDR1 and CDR2 are SGHTA and FQGTGA. This CDR3 region has 13 residues. Filled out from reference TRBV7-3 and TRBJ2-2, the complete variable domain reads GAGVSQTPSNKVTEKGKYVELRCDPISGHTALYWYRQSLGQGPEFLIYFQGTGAADDSGLPNDRFFAVRPEGSVSTLKIQRTERGDSAVYLCASSLYGTGELFFGEGSRLTVL.

The chain is built from TRBV6-5 and TRBJ1-1; no firm D call. The CDR3 is 15 amino acids. The germline V and J ends were trimmed by 0 bases and 1 base, with 9 bases remaining between them. Per germline, CDR1 MNHEY and CDR2 SVGAGI. CDR3 DNA: TGTGCCAGCAGTTACTCCAGCCGGGGGAACACTGAAGCTTTCTTT. Protein sequence: CASSYSSRGNTEAFF.

This clone was counted a single time. The J gene is TRBJ2-7, the V gene TRBV5-1; 7 bases are shared with TRBD1. The germline V gene encodes CDR1 SGHRS and CDR2 YFSETQ. Trimming cost V 4 bases and J 0 bases; bases outside gene matches: 10. The CDR3 contains 16 residues. The DNA for the CDR3 is TGCGCCAGCAGCATCACCGGGACAGCCTACTCCTACGAGCAGTACTTC. It yields the protein CASSITGTAYSYEQYF. The full variable domain, with the rest looked up from reference TRBV5-1 and TRBJ2-7, is KAGVTQTPRYLIKTRGQQVTLSCSPISGHRSVSWYQQTPGQGLQFLFEYFSETQRNKGNFPGRFSGRQFSNSRSEMNVSTLELGDSALYLCASSITGTAYSYEQYFGPGTRLTVT.